A single T cell receptor (beta chain) is shown here with its context. Its target is unknown. This record belongs to a study of T cells in localized non-small cell lung cancer. Study findings and constraints: Overall survival was longer when the density of T cells in the blood was higher. Adjacent lung held a median roughly 50 of the top 100 tumor clones. Tumor trailed uninvolved adjacent lung in T cell clonality, which peaked there.

The data were produced by immunoSEQ multiplex PCR, yet TCRdb's version contains in-frame clones alone and is incomplete. The repertoire holds approximately 41,000 clones, with around nine tenths as singletons. The germline V gene encodes CDR1 MNHEY and CDR2 SVGAGI. The CDR3 loop spans 12 amino acids. Trimming stripped 5 bases from V and 5 bases from J, with 7 bases between. This specimen consisted of peripheral blood, obtained before any cancer treatment. The V call is TRBV6-5, the J call TRBJ2-1, with D tentatively TRBD2 (5 bases). This TCR derives from a female donor of 60 years or more with stage I squamous cell lung carcinoma. The CDR3 DNA reads TGTGCCAGCAGTACTAGGGACAATGAGCAGTTCTTC. It yields the protein CASSTRDNEQFF.